The next 21 T cell receptor beta chains were all read from a single sample in a study of cytomegalovirus exposure and HLA in healthy donors. Primers: 60 Vbeta forward and 13 Jbeta reverse. Measured with immunoSEQ multiplex PCR; TCRdb has only the in-frame clones, and not every one. The table has about 67,000 clones, about 65% seen once. The sample comprised PBMCs. These receptors all come from a woman aged 30 to 39 in good health and CMV-seronegative.

The chain recombines TRBV10-3 with TRBJ1-2; 8 nucleotides align to TRBD1. The CDR3 is made up of 13 amino acids. Per germline, CDR1 ENHRY and CDR2 SYGVKD. Trimming cost V 6 bases and J 7 bases; bases outside gene matches: 7. The CDR3 DNA is TGTGCCATCAGGGAGACAGGGGCGGCTGGCTACACCTTC. Amino acid sequence: CAIRETGAAGYTF.

This clone turned up a few times. The V call is TRBV29-1, the J call TRBJ1-1; the D is unclear. V was pared by 3 bases and J by 4 bases, with 12 bases between. The V gene's germline CDR1 is SQVTM and CDR2 ANQGSEA. This CDR3 has 13 residues. The DNA of the CDR3 is TGCAGCGTTGACTTGGCGGTCGGCACTGAAGCTTTCTTT. It codes for CSVDLAVGTEAFF. The entire variable domain, with the rest obtained from reference TRBV29-1 and TRBJ1-1, is as follows: SAVISQKPSRDICQRGTSLTIQCQVDSQVTMMFWYRQQPGQSLTLIATANQGSEATYESGFVIDKFPISRPNLTFSTLTVSNMSPEDSSIYLCSVDLAVGTEAFFGQGTRLTVV.

In its sample, this clone was seen a few times. The chain uses TRBV5-1 and TRBJ1-4, with no clear D. CDR3 size: 13 residues. The germline V gene encodes CDR1 SGHRS and CDR2 YFSETQ. V was cut by 1 base and J by 5 bases, with 6 bases left in between. The CDR3 coding sequence is TGCGCCAGCAGCTTGAGAGGGAATGAAAAACTGTTTTTT. Its protein is CASSLRGNEKLFF. The whole variable domain, remainder taken from reference TRBV5-1 and TRBJ1-4, is KAGVTQTPRYLIKTRGQQVTLSCSPISGHRSVSWYQQTPGQGLQFLFEYFSETQRNKGNFPGRFSGRQFSNSRSEMNVSTLELGDSALYLCASSLRGNEKLFFGSGTQLSVL.

This clone was picked up a small number of times. The chain is built from TRBV30 and TRBJ1-1, with D tentatively TRBD1 (5 bases). Per the germline V gene, CDR1 is GTSNPN and CDR2 is SVGIG (reference sequence). CDR3 size: 12 residues. The V end was cut by 4 bases, the J end by 7 bases, with 13 bases between. As DNA, the CDR3 is TGTGCCTGGACCCCTCAGGGTCTTGAAGCTTTCTTT. Translating it yields CAWTPQGLEAFF.

This chain connects TRBV11-3 to TRBJ1-1; 10 nucleotides agree with TRBD1. The trim removed 4 bases at V and 0 bases at J, leaving 5 bases unmatched. The CDR3 contains 16 residues. Germline lookup yields CDR1 SGHNT and CDR2 YENEEA. Here the CDR3 reads CASSSGQGKVNTEAFF. The CDR3, as DNA: TGTGCCAGCAGCTCGGGACAGGGGAAGGTGAACACTGAAGCTTTCTTT.

The V gene is TRBV7-8, the J gene TRBJ2-5; 8 positions match TRBD2. The CDR3 is 17 residues long. Germline CDR1 SGHVS, CDR2 FQNEAQ. V shed 1 base and J 1 base; nucleotides not matched to a gene: 8. The CDR3 is CASSLGTSGRSQETQYF. In nucleotides, the CDR3 is TGTGCCAGCAGCTTAGGAACTAGCGGAAGATCCCAAGAGACCCAGTACTTC.

J is TRBJ2-2 and V is TRBV27, with 9 bases matching TRBD1. The CDR3 is 15 amino acids. Germline V gene data show CDR1 as MNHEY and CDR2 as SMNVEV (reference sequence). V lost 2 bases to trimming and J lost 6 bases; unmatched junction nucleotides: 4. The CDR3 region has the DNA TGTGCCAGCAGTTTACGGGACAGGGTTCCCGGGGAGCTGTTTTTT. Encoded protein: CASSLRDRVPGELFF.

The rearrangement links TRBV30 to TRBJ1-4; 8 positions agree with TRBD1. The length of the CDR3 is 14 residues. CDR1 and CDR2 (germline): GTSNPN, SVGIG (reference sequence). Germline trimming cut 1 base from V and 4 bases from J; bases unmatched to any gene: 2. The CDR3 DNA sequence: TGTGCCTGGAGTGCGGACAGGGTTAATGAAAAACTGTTTTTT. Protein sequence: CAWSADRVNEKLFF.

This clone was counted between two and nine times. The V and J genes are TRBV5-1 and TRBJ2-2; D perhaps matches TRBD2 (5 bases). Trimming stripped 1 base from V and 6 bases from J, with 16 bases between. This CDR3 is 16 amino acids long. The germline V gene has CDR1 SGHRS and CDR2 YFSETQ. CDR3 residues: CASSLTGVYNPGELFF. In DNA, the CDR3 is TGCGCCAGCAGCTTGACCGGGGTGTATAACCCCGGGGAGCTGTTTTTT. Full variable domain (missing parts from reference TRBV5-1 and TRBJ2-2): KAGVTQTPRYLIKTRGQQVTLSCSPISGHRSVSWYQQTPGQGLQFLFEYFSETQRNKGNFPGRFSGRQFSNSRSEMNVSTLELGDSALYLCASSLTGVYNPGELFFGEGSRLTVL.

This chain connects TRBV7-2 to TRBJ1-1; unclear D gene. Trimming took 5 bases from V and 6 from J, leaving 13 bases between them. Germline V gene data show CDR1 as SGHTA and CDR2 as FQGNSA. This CDR3 has 13 residues. CDR3 region: CASSTTSPAEAFF. In DNA, the CDR3 is TGTGCCAGCAGCACGACATCGCCCGCTGAAGCTTTCTTT. Full variable domain (outside the CDR3, taken from reference TRBV7-2 and TRBJ1-1): GAGVSQSPSNKVTEKGKDVELRCDPISGHTALYWYRQSLGQGLEFLIYFQGNSAPDKSGLPSDRFSAERTGGSVSTLTIQRTQQEDSAVYLCASSTTSPAEAFFGQGTRLTVV.

The chain uses TRBV11-2 and TRBJ1-5; perhaps TRBD1 as D (5 bases). The CDR3 loop spans 14 amino acids. Looked up from germline, CDR1 is SGHAT and CDR2 is FQNNGV. Deletions cut 1 base from V and 7 bases from J, with 11 bases between. The CDR3 sequence is CASSLGGEGQPQHF. CDR3 sequence (DNA): TGTGCCAGCAGCTTAGGAGGGGAGGGACAGCCCCAGCATTTT.

A word on this clone: The junction departs from the called germline gene at one end, perhaps through a read error. Other nucleotide sequences in the sample specify the same CDR3. CDR3 protein: CASSATTGGDYGYTF. DNA for the CDR3: TGTGCCAGCAGCGCTACGACAGGGGGCGACTATGGCTACACCTTC. The V and J genes are TRBV4-1 and TRBJ1-2; 10 bases agree with TRBD1. The CDR3 is 15 amino acids. The germline V gene has CDR1 MGHRA and CDR2 YSYEKL.

This clone was seen only a few times. The chain recombines TRBV27 with TRBJ1-1; D not certain. The CDR3 runs 17 residues. Trimming removed 2 bases at V and 4 bases at J, with 20 bases between. The germline V gene has CDR1 MNHEY and CDR2 SMNVEV (reference sequence). The CDR3: CASSLGVGLLRGTEAFF. The CDR3 DNA reads as TGTGCCAGCAGTTTAGGAGTAGGACTTCTTCGGGGCACTGAAGCTTTCTTT.

The V and J genes are TRBV6-6 and TRBJ2-6; D perhaps matches TRBD2 (5 bases). The CDR3 has 15 amino acids. Deletions cut 0 bases from V and 5 bases from J, with 8 bases between. CDR1 MNHNY and CDR2 SVGAGI come from the germline V gene (reference sequence). The CDR3 nucleotides read TGTGCCAGCAGTTACTCGAGGGATTGGGCCAACGTCCTGACTTTC. Translated: CASSYSRDWANVLTF.

This sequence joins TRBV28 and TRBJ1-4; 9 nucleotides align to TRBD1. The CDR3 loop spans 15 amino acids. V shed 5 bases, J shed 7 bases, and the junction held 8 bases outside the gene matches. CDR1 and CDR2 (germline): MDHEN, SYDVKM. The CDR3 protein is CASSQDGTGSEKLFF. Here the CDR3 DNA reads TGTGCCAGCAGTCAGGACGGGACAGGGAGTGAAAAACTGTTTTTT.

The chain has TRBV6-1 and TRBJ1-5, with TRBD1 matching over 8 bases. Germline trimming cut 6 bases from V and 6 bases from J; bases unmatched to any gene: 7. Germline CDR1 reads MNHNS; CDR2 reads SASEGT. The CDR3 totals 14 residues. CDR3 residues: CASRDTGGSQPQHF. The CDR3 bases are TGTGCCAGCAGAGATACAGGGGGTAGTCAGCCCCAGCATTTT.

This clone showed up just a few times. The chain links TRBV28 to TRBJ2-3, with 9 positions matching TRBD1. With V trimmed by 3 bases and J by 5 bases, 6 bases remained unmatched. Germline lookup yields CDR1 MDHEN and CDR2 SYDVKM. There are 15 residues in the CDR3. The CDR3 reads CASSFIGQGLDTQYF. CDR3 DNA sequence: TGTGCCAGCAGTTTTATTGGACAGGGGTTAGATACGCAGTATTTT.

The table lists this clone with a count of one. This chain links TRBV19 with TRBJ2-7; weak D call: TRBD2 (6 bases). The CDR3 has 14 residues. Trimming left V 3 bases short and J 2 bases short, with 11 bases between. Germline V gene sequence: CDR1 LNHDA, CDR2 SQIVND (reference sequence). Here the CDR3 DNA reads TGTGCCAGTAGTATCGGGGCGGGGACCTACGAGCAGTACTTC. Amino acid sequence: CASSIGAGTYEQYF.

The chain couples TRBV7-9 to TRBJ2-7; 9 bases fit TRBD1. Trimming cost V 0 bases and J 6 bases; bases outside gene matches: 3. Germline lookup yields CDR1 SEHNR and CDR2 FQNEAQ (reference sequence). The CDR3 covers 14 residues. The CDR3 coding sequence is TGTGCCAGCAGCTTAGCTATGACAGGGGGCGAGCAGTACTTC. It specifies CASSLAMTGGEQYF.

A single count supports this clone. The chain carries TRBV5-5 and TRBJ2-3, with 7 bases matching TRBD2. The CDR3 sequence is 15 residues long. Germline-derived CDR1 and CDR2 are SGHKS and YYEKEE (reference sequence). V shed 1 base and J 8 bases; nucleotides not matched to a gene: 10. The CDR3 nucleotides are TGTGCCAGCAGCTTGCTGTCTTCCGAGCGGGGTACGCAGTATTTT. Its translation is CASSLLSSERGTQYF. Combining the CDR3 with reference TRBV5-5 and TRBJ2-3 gives the whole variable domain DAGVTQSPTHLIKTRGQQVTLRCSPISGHKSVSWYQQVLGQGPQFIFQYYEKEERGRGNFPDRFSARQFPNYSSELNVNALLLGDSALYLCASSLLSSERGTQYFGPGTRLTVL.

The V and J genes are TRBV5-1 and TRBJ2-5, with 9 bases fitting TRBD2. Germline CDR1 SGHRS, CDR2 YFSETQ. This CDR3 is 16 amino acids long. V dropped 4 bases and J dropped 4; count of bases not matched to a gene: 11. The CDR3 loop reads CASSTMSSGAGETQYF. The DNA for the CDR3 is TGCGCCAGCAGCACAATGTCTAGCGGGGCGGGAGAGACCCAGTACTTC.